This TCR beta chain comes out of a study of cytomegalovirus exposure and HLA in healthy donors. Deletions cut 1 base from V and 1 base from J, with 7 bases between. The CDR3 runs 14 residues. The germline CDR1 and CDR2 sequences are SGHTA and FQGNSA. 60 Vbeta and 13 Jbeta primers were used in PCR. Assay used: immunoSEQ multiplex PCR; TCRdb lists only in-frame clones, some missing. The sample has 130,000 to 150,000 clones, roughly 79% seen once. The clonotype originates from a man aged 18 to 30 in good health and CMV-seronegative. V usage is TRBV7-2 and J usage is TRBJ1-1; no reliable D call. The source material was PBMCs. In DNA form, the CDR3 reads TGTGCCAGCAGCTTAGATACGGGGAACACTGAAGCTTTCTTT. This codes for CASSLDTGNTEAFF.